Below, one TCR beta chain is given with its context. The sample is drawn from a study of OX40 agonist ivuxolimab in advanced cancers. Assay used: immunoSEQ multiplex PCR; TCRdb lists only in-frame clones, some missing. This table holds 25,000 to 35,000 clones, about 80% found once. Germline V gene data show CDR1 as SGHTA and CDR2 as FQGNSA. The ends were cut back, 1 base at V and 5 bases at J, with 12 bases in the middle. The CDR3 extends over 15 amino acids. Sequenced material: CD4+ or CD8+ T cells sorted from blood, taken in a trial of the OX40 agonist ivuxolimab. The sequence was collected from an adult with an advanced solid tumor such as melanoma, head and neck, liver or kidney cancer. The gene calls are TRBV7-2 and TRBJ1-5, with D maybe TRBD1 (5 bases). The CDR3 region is CASSLEGREYQPQHF. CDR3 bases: TGTGCCAGCAGCTTAGAGGGCAGGGAATATCAGCCCCAGCATTTT.